The rows below give T cell receptor beta chains drawn from one sample of a study of shared clonotypes between healthy human individuals. Only in-frame clones appear in the TCRdb table, and some are missing; sequencing was by immunoSEQ multiplex PCR. The table includes hundreds of thousands of clones, approximately 79% detected once. The sequenced sample was memory CD4+ T cells sorted from blood. The origin of the receptors is a woman in her 30s in good health. The CDR3 runs from the conserved cysteine through the conserved F or W. The D gene is left open where the match is weak. The size entry is marked missing in some rows and otherwise reads once, few, many or a size class.

d_gene: TRBD1
abundance: NA
j_gene: TRBJ1-2
v_gene: TRBV5-1
CDR3nt: TGCGCCAGCAGCTCGGATCCGGGACAGGTTTTTGACTACACCTTC
CDR3aa: CASSSDPGQVFDYTF

d_gene: TRBD1
abundance: NA
j_gene: TRBJ2-1
v_gene: TRBV5-1
CDR3nt: TGCGCCAGCAGCTTGGCCGGCAGGGGGTTCGATGAGCAGTTCTTC
CDR3aa: CASSLAGRGFDEQFF

d_gene: NA
abundance: few
j_gene: TRBJ2-2
v_gene: TRBV9
CDR3nt: TGTGCCAGCAGCAGTTATAGCGCGGCGAACACCGGGGAGCTGTTTTTT
CDR3aa: CASSSYSAANTGELFF

d_gene: NA
abundance: few
j_gene: TRBJ1-5
v_gene: TRBV19
CDR3nt: TGTGCCAGTAATCTCGTGGGCGGCAATCAGCCCCAGCATTTT
CDR3aa: CASNLVGGNQPQHF

d_gene: NA
abundance: NA
j_gene: TRBJ2-7
v_gene: TRBV7-8
CDR3nt: TGTGCCAGCAGCTCAACGATAGGGGGAGGCGAGCAGTACTTC
CDR3aa: CASSSTIGGGEQYF

d_gene: NA
abundance: few
j_gene: TRBJ1-1
v_gene: TRBV7-6
CDR3nt: TGTGCCAGCAGCCATAGGGGGGGTGAAGCTTTCTTT
CDR3aa: CASSHRGGEAFF

d_gene: TRBD2
abundance: NA
j_gene: TRBJ2-1
v_gene: TRBV28
CDR3nt: TGTGCCAGCAGTGGTCACGGGACTACCCTCAATGAGCAGTTCTTC
CDR3aa: CASSGHGTTLNEQFF

d_gene: NA
abundance: NA
j_gene: TRBJ1-1
v_gene: TRBV9
CDR3nt: TGTGCCAGCAGCCCCGCGGCAGGGCCGAACACTGAAGCTTTCTTT
CDR3aa: CASSPAAGPNTEAFF

d_gene: NA
abundance: NA
j_gene: TRBJ1-5
v_gene: TRBV5-1
CDR3nt: TGCGCCAGCAGCTTGGAGGTGGGGCAGCCCCAGCATTTT
CDR3aa: CASSLEVGQPQHF

d_gene: NA
abundance: few
j_gene: TRBJ1-5
v_gene: TRBV5-1
CDR3nt: TGCGCCAGCAGCCCGGGCGGGGGAAATCAGCCCCAGCATTTT
CDR3aa: CASSPGGGNQPQHF

d_gene: TRBD2
abundance: NA
j_gene: TRBJ2-7
v_gene: TRBV4-1
CDR3nt: TGCGCCAGCAGTCAGTCCGGGACTACAAGGTACGAGCAGTACTTC
CDR3aa: CASSQSGTTRYEQYF

d_gene: TRBD2
abundance: once
j_gene: TRBJ2-7
v_gene: TRBV19
CDR3nt: TGTGCCACCGCTAGCGGGATAAACTCCTACGAGCAGTACTTC
CDR3aa: CATASGINSYEQYF

d_gene: TRBD2
abundance: NA
j_gene: TRBJ2-7
v_gene: TRBV10-3
CDR3nt: TGTGCCATCACTGTGCGGGAGACGAATGAGCAGTACTTC
CDR3aa: CAITVRETNEQYF

d_gene: NA
abundance: NA
j_gene: TRBJ1-4
v_gene: TRBV4-1
CDR3nt: TGCGCCAGCAGTTTTCAGGGACGTGAAAAACTGTTTTTT
CDR3aa: CASSFQGREKLFF

d_gene: TRBD1
abundance: few
j_gene: TRBJ1-5
v_gene: TRBV5-1
CDR3nt: TGCGCCAGCAGCTTGGAGGGGGCTGGCAATCAGCCCCAGCATTTT
CDR3aa: CASSLEGAGNQPQHF

d_gene: NA
abundance: few
j_gene: TRBJ1-1
v_gene: TRBV28
CDR3nt: TGTGCCAGCAGCCGAGGGGGGGTGGGCGCTTTCTTT
CDR3aa: CASSRGGVGAFF

d_gene: NA
abundance: NA
j_gene: TRBJ2-1
v_gene: TRBV6-1
CDR3nt: TGTGCCAGCATACTAATGGGAGGGGGGAATGAGCAGTTCTTC
CDR3aa: CASILMGGGNEQFF

d_gene: NA
abundance: NA
j_gene: TRBJ2-3
v_gene: TRBV7-8
CDR3nt: TGTGCCAGCAGCACCCGACAGGGCACAGATACGCAGTATTTT
CDR3aa: CASSTRQGTDTQYF

d_gene: TRBD1
abundance: many
j_gene: TRBJ1-4
v_gene: TRBV28
CDR3nt: TGTGCCAGCAGTTTAGGACAGGGGGCATTCAATGAAAAACTGTTTTTT
CDR3aa: CASSLGQGAFNEKLFF

d_gene: NA
abundance: NA
j_gene: TRBJ2-2
v_gene: TRBV15
CDR3nt: TGTGCCACCAGCAGGGCACTAGCAACTACGAACACCGGGGAGCTGTTTTTT
CDR3aa: CATSRALATTNTGELFF

d_gene: TRBD2
abundance: few
j_gene: TRBJ2-5
v_gene: TRBV6-1
CDR3nt: TGTGCCAGCCTTCGGGGGGGACCACACCAAGAGACCCAGTACTTC
CDR3aa: CASLRGGPHQETQYF

d_gene: TRBD1
abundance: NA
j_gene: TRBJ1-1
v_gene: TRBV6-5
CDR3nt: TGTGCCAGCAGTAGGGACAGGGGGCTGAACACTGAAGCTTTCTTT
CDR3aa: CASSRDRGLNTEAFF

d_gene: NA
abundance: few
j_gene: TRBJ2-7
v_gene: TRBV11-2
CDR3nt: TGTGCCAGCAGCCCAGGGCTAGGGAATTCCTACGAGCAGTACTTC
CDR3aa: CASSPGLGNSYEQYF

d_gene: TRBD1
abundance: NA
j_gene: TRBJ2-7
v_gene: TRBV5-1
CDR3nt: TGCGCCAGCAGCCCAAGGCGTGACAGGGGGAGGGAGCAGTACTTC
CDR3aa: CASSPRRDRGREQYF

d_gene: NA
abundance: many
j_gene: TRBJ1-1
v_gene: TRBV2
CDR3nt: TGTGCCAGCAGTGTGGCCAGGGGCGAGGAAGCTTTCTTT
CDR3aa: CASSVARGEEAFF

d_gene: NA
abundance: NA
j_gene: TRBJ1-1
v_gene: TRBV29-1
CDR3nt: TGCAGCGGGGAGGGAGCTTTCTTT
CDR3aa: CSGEGAFF

d_gene: TRBD1
abundance: NA
j_gene: TRBJ2-1
v_gene: TRBV30
CDR3nt: TGTGCCGCAGACAGGGGCCCCGGTGAGCAGTTCTTC
CDR3aa: CAADRGPGEQFF

d_gene: NA
abundance: NA
j_gene: TRBJ2-5
v_gene: TRBV7-3
CDR3nt: TGTGCCAGCAGTCCCGCTGGGGGGAGGGAGACCCAGTACTTC
CDR3aa: CASSPAGGRETQYF